This T cell receptor beta chain was obtained from a study of blood T cell repertoires in COVID-19. Seattle's enrolled individuals joined amid active infection and were then monitored longitudinally. Clones were sequenced by immunoSEQ multiplex PCR, and TCRdb holds only the in-frame ones, with some missing. Among a few hundred thousand clones listed, approximately 88% were seen once. V lost 4 bases, J lost 2 bases, and 9 bases lay in between. CDR1 is WSHSY and CDR2 is SAAADI in the germline V gene. The CDR3 consists of 14 residues. The gene calls are TRBV10-2 and TRBJ2-1; D uncertain. The specimen was peripheral blood. The sequence was obtained from a woman aged 30 to 39 with COVID-19, enrolled during active disease. CDR3 in DNA: TGCGCCAGCAGTGGGCCGTTGACCTACAATGAGCAGTTCTTC. Translation: CASSGPLTYNEQFF.